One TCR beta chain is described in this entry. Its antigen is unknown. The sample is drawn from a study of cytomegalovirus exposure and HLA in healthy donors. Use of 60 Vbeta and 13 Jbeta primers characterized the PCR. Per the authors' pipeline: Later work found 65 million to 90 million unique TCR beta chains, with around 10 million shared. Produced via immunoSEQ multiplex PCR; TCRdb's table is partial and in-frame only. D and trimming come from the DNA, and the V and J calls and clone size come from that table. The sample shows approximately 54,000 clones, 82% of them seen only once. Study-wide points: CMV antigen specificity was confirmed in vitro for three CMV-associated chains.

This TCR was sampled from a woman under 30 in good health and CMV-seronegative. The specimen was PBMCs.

CDR3 bases: TGTGCCAGCAGCCTTAGCTCTGGAAACACCATATATTTT. Translated: CASSLSSGNTIYF. The chain employs TRBV27 and TRBJ1-3; D is ambiguous. CDR1 is MNHEY, CDR2 SMNVEV, per germline (reference sequence). The length of the CDR3 is 13 residues. V was trimmed by 6 bases and J by 0 bases, leaving 6 bases between them.